This T cell receptor (beta chain) is from a study of beta chain features in type 1 diabetes. Across the whole study: There was similarity between patients and healthy donors in age, gender and cell yields.

With respect to this clone: Its antigen is undetermined.

Broader study findings: A moderate, significant TCRB CDR3 shortening appeared in type 1 diabetes across four CD4+ subsets. Patients' naive, central memory and regulatory TCRB repertoires appeared more alike than those of healthy donors. A potential PCR bias toward shorter templates would be equal in patient and control samples.

The CDR3 totals 11 residues. V gave up 4 bases and J gave up 8 bases, with 12 bases separating them. CDR1 and CDR2 from the germline V gene are DFQATT and SNEGSKA (reference sequence). The investigators reverse transcribed all of the isolated RNA, so they sequenced expressed TCRB transcripts. Clones were read by immunoSEQ multiplex PCR, and TCRdb kept only the in-frame ones, dropping some. The top ten clones hold approximately 0.043% of a sample with over 650,000 clones, roughly 13% of them seen once. The sequence derives from a man aged 18 to 35 with type 1 diabetes. The rearrangement uses TRBV20-1 and TRBJ2-7, with D possibly being TRBD1 (5 bases). Sample: naive CD4+ T cells from blood. In DNA, the CDR3 is TGCAGTGCTAAGGGGCCCGAGAAGCAGTACTTC. This sequence encodes CSAKGPEKQYF.